Presented here are 12 T cell receptor beta chains from one specimen sequenced in a study of vaccination and CD4 T cells after COVID-19. Their cognate antigens are unknown. Time point denoted: late sampling 161 to 241 days after vaccination in a few convalescent patients. Noted treatment: 10-day PBMC culture with coronavirus spike peptide pools or control peptides (ViraFEST assay). Cultured CD4+ T-cell DNA underwent Oncomine TCR Beta short-read sequencing. MiXCR was run by TCRdb on the PCR reads, yielding one entry per CDR3 protein. The sample lists around 25,000 distinct CDR3 sequences; around 28% were seen once. Sample: CD4+ T cells from blood, cultured in vitro, taken about 7 months after SARS-CoV-2 vaccination. These receptors were taken from a human donor who had recovered from COVID-19.

The chain has TRBV28 and TRBJ2-3; TRBD2 matches 16 bases. After removal of 4 bases from V and 0 bases from J, the junction contained 10 bases not matched to a gene. CDR1 MDHEN and CDR2 SYDVKM come from the germline V gene. The CDR3 totals 20 residues. CDR3 protein: CASSSRTGTSGGGSTDTQYF. CDR3 in DNA: TGTGCCAGCAGTTCCCGAACCGGGACTAGCGGGGGGGGGAGCACAGATACGCAGTATTTT.

The chain is built from TRBV5-4 and TRBJ2-1, with a tentative D call TRBD2 (5 bases). CDR1 is SGHNT and CDR2 is YYREEE in the germline V gene (reference sequence). The CDR3 length is 15 residues. The V end lost 0 bases, the J end lost 3 bases, and 10 bases lay between the germline ends. CDR3 sequence (DNA): TGTGCCAGCAGCTTGGACGATGGAGGCTACAATGAGCAGTTCTTC. As protein: CASSLDDGGYNEQFF. The whole variable domain, remainder taken from reference TRBV5-4 and TRBJ2-1, is ETGVTQSPTHLIKTRGQQVTLRCSSQSGHNTVSWYQQALGQGPQFIFQYYREEENGRGNFPPRFSGLQFPNYSSELNVNALELDDSALYLCASSLDDGGYNEQFFGPGTRLTVL.

This clonotype has only a few counts. This chain uses TRBV10-3 with TRBJ1-2; 7 nucleotides match TRBD1. CDR1 and CDR2 (germline): ENHRY, SYGVKD. The V and J ends lost 0 bases and 5 bases, in that order; junction bases with no gene match: 3. The CDR3 is 14 residues long. CDR3: CAISESRGRYGYTF. The CDR3 coding sequence is TGTGCCATCAGTGAGTCAAGGGGGCGATATGGCTACACCTTC.

This clonotype was seen more than once but under ten times. The V gene is TRBV24-1, the J gene TRBJ2-3; D possibly matches TRBD1 or TRBD2 (6 bases each). The CDR3 runs 14 residues. Germline loops: CDR1 KGHDR, CDR2 SFDVKD. V was shortened by 9 bases and J by 4 bases, with 16 bases between the two germline ends. The CDR3 sequence is CATRGQSGSDTQYF. CDR3 nucleotides: TGTGCCACCCGGGGGCAATCAGGGTCAGATACGCAGTATTTT.

The chain combines TRBV6-5 with TRBJ1-2, with a possible D match to TRBD1 (5 bases). The CDR3 spans 14 residues. V was cut by 0 bases and J by 6 bases, with 11 bases left in between. Germline V lookup: CDR1 MNHEY, CDR2 SVGAGI. This CDR3 is CASSYSRGINGYTF. CDR3 DNA sequence: TGTGCCAGCAGTTACTCGAGGGGAATCAATGGCTACACCTTC.

This clonotype was seen more than once but under ten times. The rearrangement links TRBV19 to TRBJ2-3; the match to TRBD2 covers 7 bases. This CDR3 is 12 amino acids long. Trimming removed 10 bases from V and 5 bases from J; junction bases left unmatched: 6. The V gene's germline CDR1 is LNHDA and CDR2 SQIVND (reference sequence). The CDR3 DNA reads as TGTGCCACCAAATCGGGGGGAGATACGCAGTATTTT. Translation: CATKSGGDTQYF.

CDR3 in DNA: TGCGCCAGCAGCCACGCTAAGGACGGGAACATTCAGTACTTC. Its protein product is CASSHAKDGNIQYF. This chain links TRBV4-1 with TRBJ2-4; D remains unclear. This CDR3 spans 14 amino acids. Trimming cost V 3 bases and J 7 bases, with 13 bases left between them. Germline V lookup: CDR1 MGHRA, CDR2 YSYEKL.

This clonotype was counted only a few times. The chain has TRBV28 and TRBJ1-2, with TRBD1 matching over 8 bases. CDR1 and CDR2 (germline): MDHEN, SYDVKM. The CDR3 is made up of 16 amino acids. Germline trimming cut 6 bases from V and 8 bases from J; bases unmatched to any gene: 17. CDR3 sequence: CASSRSSWQGARGYTF. The CDR3 DNA follows: TGTGCCAGCAGCCGATCAAGTTGGCAGGGGGCGCGAGGCTACACCTTC.

This clonotype has more than one count but fewer than ten. V usage is TRBV18 and J usage is TRBJ1-2, with a tentative D call TRBD1 (6 bases). V lost 0 bases, J lost 6 bases, and 11 bases lay in between. Per germline, CDR1 KGHSH and CDR2 LQKENI. This CDR3 contains 14 residues. CDR3 amino acids: CASSPPQGSHGYTF. The CDR3 nucleotides are TGTGCCAGCTCACCACCCCAGGGGAGCCATGGCTACACCTTC.

J is TRBJ2-1 and V is TRBV7-3; TRBD2 matches at 9 bases. Germline CDR1 reads SGHTA; CDR2 reads FQGTGA. The CDR3 contains 16 residues. V trimming: 5 bases; J trimming: 4 bases; junction bases outside the gene matches: 9. The CDR3 nucleotides are TGTGCCAGCAGCCGAAACCCTAGCGGGACTTACAATGAGCAGTTCTTC. It specifies CASSRNPSGTYNEQFF.

The rearrangement joins TRBV6-5 to TRBJ2-7; maybe TRBD2 (7 bases). CDR1 MNHEY and CDR2 SVGAGI come from the germline V gene. V dropped 0 bases and J dropped 5 bases, with 11 bases sitting between them. CDR3 length: 14 residues. Here the CDR3 reads CASSYSGGAHEQYF. The CDR3 nucleotides are TGTGCCAGCAGTTACTCTGGGGGGGCCCACGAGCAGTACTTC.

In its sample, this clonotype was seen a few times. The chain combines TRBV20-1 with TRBJ2-7; 9 nucleotides line up with TRBD2. Germline values: CDR1 DFQATT, CDR2 SNEGSKA (reference sequence). This CDR3 comprises 16 residues. The V and J ends lost 0 bases and 4 bases, in that order; junction bases with no gene match: 10. CDR3 nucleotide sequence: TGCAGTGCTAGAGATTTTCGCGGGAGGGCCGTGTACGAGCAGTACTTC. It translates to CSARDFRGRAVYEQYF.